These T cell receptor beta chains were read from a single sample in a study of PD-1 blockade in classical Hodgkin lymphoma. Here immunoSEQ multiplex PCR was the method, and the copy in TCRdb shows in-frame clones only, minus some. The table has 20,000 to 25,000 clones, 60% to 80% seen once. Here the sequenced sample was peripheral blood mononuclear cells (PBMCs), taken before the fourth cycle of nivolumab. Every receptor here comes from a human donor with classical Hodgkin lymphoma. The CDR3 runs from the conserved cysteine through the conserved F or W. D genes are given only for firm matches. Expanded clones get a size class; other rows say once, few or many, or leave the size out.

TRBV21-1	TRBJ1-3	-	-	TGTGCCAGCGAAGGGGGTGGTAGAAACACCATATATTTT	CASEGGGRNTIYF
TRBV29-1	TRBJ2-5	-	-	TGCAGCGTTGTTGGAGGGGGTCACGCCTTAGTCGTGGAGACCCAGTACTTC	CSVVGGGHALVVETQYF
TRBV7-2	TRBJ2-7	-	-	TGTGCCAGCAGCCAAGCCCAAGGAGGGGCGGGTAACTACGAGCAGTACTTC	CASSQAQGGAGNYEQYF
TRBV15	TRBJ2-1	-	-	TGTGCCACCAGCAGAGAGACAGGAGGCTACAATGAGCAGTTCTTC	CATSRETGGYNEQFF
TRBV27	TRBJ1-1	-	TRBD1	TGTGCCAGCAGTTTCGGCAGGGGGACTGAAGCTTTCTTT	CASSFGRGTEAFF
TRBV27	TRBJ2-1	-	-	TGTGCCAGCAGCCATACTGGGACTGTCAATGAGCAGTTCTTC	CASSHTGTVNEQFF
TRBV18	TRBJ2-7	-	-	TGTGCCAGCTCCCCAAGAGGGGGAGACTACGAGCAGTACTTC	CASSPRGGDYEQYF
TRBV9	TRBJ2-6	-	-	TGTGCCAGCAGCGTAGTCGACAGTACCCCTCCTGGGGCCAACGTCCTGACTTTC	CASSVVDSTPPGANVLTF
TRBV9	TRBJ2-2	once	TRBD2	TGTGCCAGCAGCCCGGGAGGGGGGGGAAACACCGGGGAGCTGTTTTTT	CASSPGGGGNTGELFF
TRBV6-5	TRBJ2-5	-	-	TGTGCCAGCAGTTACTCGAGGGGTCTCCAAGAGACCCAGTACTTC	CASSYSRGLQETQYF
TRBV4-1	TRBJ2-1	-	TRBD1	TGCGCCAGCAGCCAAAGAGGACAGGGGGCTAGTATCGCTGCCTACAATGAGCAGTTCTTC	CASSQRGQGASIAAYNEQFF
TRBV6-6	TRBJ2-7	few	-	TGTGCCAGCAGCATAACTAGAACCTACGAGCAGTACTTC	CASSITRTYEQYF
TRBV2	TRBJ2-5	-	-	TGTGCCAGCTGGGGTGAAGAGACCCAGTACTTC	CASWGEETQYF
TRBV7-8	TRBJ2-1	-	TRBD1	TGTGCCAGCAGCTCGCGCTTGACAGGGGGCAATGAGCAGTTCTTC	CASSSRLTGGNEQFF
TRBV5-1	TRBJ2-5	-	TRBD2	TGCGCCAGCAGCTTGTGGGTAGCGGGGCAGGAGACCCAGTACTTC	CASSLWVAGQETQYF
TRBV7-6	TRBJ2-1	few	-	TGTGCCAGCAGCTCGAGACAGGACAATGAGCAGTTCTTC	CASSSRQDNEQFF
TRBV7-8	TRBJ2-2	-	TRBD2	TGTGCCAGCAGCCCCGGACTAGCGGGAAAGGACGGGGAGCTGTTTTTT	CASSPGLAGKDGELFF
TRBV10-3	TRBJ1-1	-	-	TGTGCCATCAGTGGGGGGTTGAACACTGAAGCTTTCTTT	CAISGGLNTEAFF
TRBV28	TRBJ2-7	-	TRBD2	TGTGCCAGCAGAACTAGCGGGAGCTACGAGCAGTACTTC	CASRTSGSYEQYF
TRBV2	TRBJ1-5	-	-	TGTGCCAGCAGCTCGCCTTCGGGTCAGCCCCAGCATTTT	CASSSPSGQPQHF
TRBV18	TRBJ1-1	-	-	TGTGCCAGCTCACCGGTACGCCCCCAGGGATACACTGAAGCTTTCTTT	CASSPVRPQGYTEAFF
TRBV19	TRBJ2-7	-	-	TGTGCCAGTAGTTTCGCCTCGGACTACGAGCAGTACTTC	CASSFASDYEQYF
TRBV19	TRBJ2-1	-	-	TGTGCCAGTAGTATTGCCCTAATAGGCACAGGGGAGCAGTTCTTC	CASSIALIGTGEQFF
TRBV29-1	TRBJ1-1	few	-	TGCAGCGTCCAGGCGGGGGGTTTGAACACTGAAGCTTTCTTT	CSVQAGGLNTEAFF